The 7 T cell receptor beta chains reported below all come from one sample, sequenced in a study of human T cells and chemical hapten exposure. Whole blood, unfractionated, served as the material for total RNA extraction. TCRdb called the 5' RACE reads again in MiXCR, with one record for every CDR3 protein. The table has 130,000 or so distinct CDR3 sequences, roughly 4% seen once. The source is a female donor in good health.

A few counts support this clonotype. The chain recombines TRBV18 with TRBJ2-4; D unclear. This CDR3 spans 13 amino acids. Per the germline V gene, CDR1 is KGHSH and CDR2 is LQKENI. V was pared by 1 base and J by 5 bases, with 6 bases between. The CDR3 spells CASSPLSENIQYF. CDR3 sequence (DNA): TGTGCCAGCTCACCACTTTCCGAAAACATTCAGTACTTC.

This clonotype has ten or more counts. This sequence joins TRBV5-1 and TRBJ1-1; D gene ambiguous. V was pared by 1 base and J by 6 bases, with 16 bases between. Per germline, CDR1 SGHRS and CDR2 YFSETQ. The CDR3 consists of 15 residues. CDR3 sequence: CASSLFAGSDSEAFF. The CDR3 DNA sequence: TGCGCCAGCAGCTTGTTTGCGGGATCCGACTCTGAAGCTTTCTTT.

This clonotype was counted many times. J is TRBJ2-2 and V is TRBV7-2, with TRBD2 matching 9 bases. The trim removed 6 bases at V and 1 base at J, leaving 21 bases unmatched. The CDR3 loop spans 21 amino acids. Germline V gene sequence: CDR1 SGHTA, CDR2 FQGNSA. CDR3 protein: CASRGGGASRTSLKNTGELFF. The DNA for the CDR3 is TGTGCCAGCAGGGGCGGGGGGGCTAGCCGAACCTCTCTCAAGAACACCGGGGAGCTGTTTTTT.

This clonotype was counted ten times or more. J is TRBJ2-1 and V is TRBV19; 10 positions agree with TRBD2. Trimming took 6 bases from V and 2 from J; bases not matched to a gene: 4. The CDR3 is 15 amino acids. Germline V gene sequence: CDR1 LNHDA, CDR2 SQIVND (reference sequence). CDR3 DNA: TGTGCCAGTAGAGGAGCGGGGGGGGCCTACAATGAGCAGTTCTTC. Residues: CASRGAGGAYNEQFF.

Many counts were recorded for this clonotype. The chain uses TRBV29-1 and TRBJ2-1; D possibly corresponds to TRBD1 (6 bases). V was pared by 3 bases and J by 4 bases, with 16 bases between. The CDR3 has 15 residues. Germline CDR1 reads SQVTM; CDR2 reads ANQGSEA. CDR3: CSVELKRGKYNEQFF. The CDR3 DNA reads as TGCAGCGTTGAGTTGAAAAGGGGGAAATACAATGAGCAGTTCTTC.

This clonotype was seen ten or more times. The chain is built from TRBV6-5 and TRBJ1-1; D is uncertain. The CDR3 sequence is 14 residues long. Germline CDR1 is MNHEY and CDR2 is SVGAGI. V gave up 5 bases and J gave up 2 bases, with 12 bases separating them. The CDR3 region has the DNA TGTGCCAGCAGTACAACGACGGGTAACACTGAAGCTTTCTTT. The encoded protein is CASSTTTGNTEAFF.

This clonotype was picked up many times. The chain carries TRBV14 and TRBJ2-1; D is possibly TRBD1 or TRBD2 (6 bases each). Per the germline V gene, CDR1 is SGHDN and CDR2 is FVKESK. The CDR3 covers 13 residues. Trimming removed 4 bases at V and 9 bases at J, with 13 bases between. CDR3 amino acids: CASSRVGGLEQFF. The CDR3 DNA reads as TGTGCCAGCAGCCGCGTAGGGGGACTTGAGCAGTTCTTC.